This TCR beta chain was identified in a study of blood T cell repertoires in COVID-19. Here immunoSEQ multiplex PCR was the method, and the copy in TCRdb shows in-frame clones only, minus some. This sample yields some 190,000 clones, of which approximately 80% are seen a single time; roughly 6.7% belongs to the top ten. Unmatched junction bases numbered 13, after V lost 9 bases and J lost 4 bases. CDR1 and CDR2 (germline): SGHNT, YYREEE (reference sequence). This CDR3 is 15 amino acids long. The chain couples TRBV5-4 to TRBJ2-3, with 8 bases matching TRBD2. The sequenced material came from peripheral blood. The sequence was collected from a man between 60 and 70 years old with acute or convalescent COVID-19. The CDR3 reads CATTPRGGWSDTQYF. CDR3 nucleotides: TGTGCCACAACCCCCCGGGGGGGTTGGTCAGATACGCAGTATTTT.